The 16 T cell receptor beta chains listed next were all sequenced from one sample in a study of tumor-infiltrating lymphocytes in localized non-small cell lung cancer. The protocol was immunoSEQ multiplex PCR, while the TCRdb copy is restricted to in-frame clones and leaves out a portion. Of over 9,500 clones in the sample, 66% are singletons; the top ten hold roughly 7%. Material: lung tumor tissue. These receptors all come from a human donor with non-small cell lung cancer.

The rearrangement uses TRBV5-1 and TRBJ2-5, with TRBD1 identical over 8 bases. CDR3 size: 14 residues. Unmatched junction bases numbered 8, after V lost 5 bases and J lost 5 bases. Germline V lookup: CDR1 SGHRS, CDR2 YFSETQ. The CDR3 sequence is CASRPGQGGETQYF. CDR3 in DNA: TGCGCCAGCAGACCAGGACAGGGCGGGGAGACCCAGTACTTC.

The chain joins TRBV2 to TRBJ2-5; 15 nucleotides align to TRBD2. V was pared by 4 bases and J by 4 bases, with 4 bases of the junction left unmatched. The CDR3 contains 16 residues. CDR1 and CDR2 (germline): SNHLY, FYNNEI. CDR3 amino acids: CASSVGLAGGIETQYF. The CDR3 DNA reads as TGTGCCAGCAGTGTTGGACTAGCGGGAGGGATAGAGACCCAGTACTTC.

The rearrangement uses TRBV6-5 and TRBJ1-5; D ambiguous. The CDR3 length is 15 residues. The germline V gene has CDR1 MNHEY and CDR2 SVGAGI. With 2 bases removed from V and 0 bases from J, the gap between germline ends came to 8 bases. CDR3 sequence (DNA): TGTGCCAGCAGTTACACCTGGGGTAGCAATCAGCCCCAGCATTTT. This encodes CASSYTWGSNQPQHF.

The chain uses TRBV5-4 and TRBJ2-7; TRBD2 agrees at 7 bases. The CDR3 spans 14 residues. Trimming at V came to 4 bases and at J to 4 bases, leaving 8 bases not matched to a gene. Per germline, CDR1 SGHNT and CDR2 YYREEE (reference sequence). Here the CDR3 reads CASSPWGGEYEQYF. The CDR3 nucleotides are TGTGCCAGCAGCCCCTGGGGGGGTGAGTACGAGCAGTACTTC.

This CDR3 is CASSPLGRTNTQYF. Written as DNA, the CDR3 is TGTGCCAGCTCACCCCTGGGAAGGACGAATACGCAGTATTTT. The rearrangement joins TRBV18 to TRBJ2-3; D gene unclear. The CDR3 runs 14 residues. Between the trimmed V and J ends, which lost 3 bases and 7 bases, there was a span of 14 bases. CDR1 is KGHSH and CDR2 is LQKENI in the germline V gene.

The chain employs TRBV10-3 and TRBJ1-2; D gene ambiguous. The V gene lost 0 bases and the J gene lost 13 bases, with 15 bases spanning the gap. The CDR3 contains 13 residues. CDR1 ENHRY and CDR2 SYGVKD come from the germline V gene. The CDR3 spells CAISESPGRLGTF. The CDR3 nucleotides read TGTGCCATCAGTGAGTCCCCCGGCCGTCTAGGCACCTTC.

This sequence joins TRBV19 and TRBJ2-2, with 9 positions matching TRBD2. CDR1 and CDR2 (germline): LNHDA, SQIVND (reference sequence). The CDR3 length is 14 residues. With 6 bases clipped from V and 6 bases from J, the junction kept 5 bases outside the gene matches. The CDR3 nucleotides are TGTGCCAGTAGCGGGACTAGCTCCGCCGGGGAGCTGTTTTTT. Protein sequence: CASSGTSSAGELFF.

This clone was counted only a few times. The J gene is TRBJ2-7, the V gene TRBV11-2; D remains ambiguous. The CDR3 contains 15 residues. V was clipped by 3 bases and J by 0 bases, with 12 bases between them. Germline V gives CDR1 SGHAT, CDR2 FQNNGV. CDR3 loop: CASSFSDGRSYEQYF. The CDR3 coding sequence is TGTGCCAGCAGCTTTTCGGACGGACGCTCCTACGAGCAGTACTTC.

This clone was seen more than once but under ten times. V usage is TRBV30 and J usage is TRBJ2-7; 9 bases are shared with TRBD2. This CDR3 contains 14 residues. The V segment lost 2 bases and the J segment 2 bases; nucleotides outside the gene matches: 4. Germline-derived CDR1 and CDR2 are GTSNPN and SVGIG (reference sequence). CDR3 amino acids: CAWSKASGTYEQYF. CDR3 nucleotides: TGTGCCTGGAGTAAAGCTAGCGGGACCTACGAGCAGTACTTC.

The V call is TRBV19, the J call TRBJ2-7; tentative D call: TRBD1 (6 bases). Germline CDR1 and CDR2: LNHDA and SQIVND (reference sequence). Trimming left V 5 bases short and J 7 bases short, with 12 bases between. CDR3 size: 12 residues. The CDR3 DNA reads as TGTGCCAGTAGTCTAGCCGGGACAGAGCAGTACTTC. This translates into CASSLAGTEQYF.

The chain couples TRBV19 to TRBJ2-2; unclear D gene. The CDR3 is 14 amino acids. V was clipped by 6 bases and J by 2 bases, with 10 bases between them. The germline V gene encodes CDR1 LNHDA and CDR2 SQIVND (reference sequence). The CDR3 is CASSSAFNTGELFF. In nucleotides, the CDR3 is TGTGCCAGTAGCTCCGCATTCAACACCGGGGAGCTGTTTTTT.

CDR3 bases: TGTGCCAGCAGTCTTGCTCCTTTTCTAGCGGGAGGACCCTACGAGCAGTACTTC. Encoded protein: CASSLAPFLAGGPYEQYF. The chain has TRBV7-6 and TRBJ2-7; TRBD2 agrees at 11 bases. The CDR3 covers 18 residues. V shed 6 bases, J shed 2 bases, and the junction held 15 bases outside the gene matches. The V gene's germline CDR1 is SGHVS and CDR2 FNYEAQ.

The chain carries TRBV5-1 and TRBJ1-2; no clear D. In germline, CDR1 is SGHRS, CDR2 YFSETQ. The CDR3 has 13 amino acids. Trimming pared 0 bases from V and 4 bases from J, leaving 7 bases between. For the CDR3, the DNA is TGCGCCAGCAGCTTGGAGGGATCCTATGGCTACACCTTC. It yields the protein CASSLEGSYGYTF.

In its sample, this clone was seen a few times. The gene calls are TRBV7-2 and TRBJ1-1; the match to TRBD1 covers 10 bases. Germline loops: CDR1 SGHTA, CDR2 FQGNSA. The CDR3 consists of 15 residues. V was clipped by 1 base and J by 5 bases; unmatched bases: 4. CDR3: CASSLETGGYTEAFF. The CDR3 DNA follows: TGTGCCAGCAGCTTAGAGACAGGGGGCTATACTGAAGCTTTCTTT.

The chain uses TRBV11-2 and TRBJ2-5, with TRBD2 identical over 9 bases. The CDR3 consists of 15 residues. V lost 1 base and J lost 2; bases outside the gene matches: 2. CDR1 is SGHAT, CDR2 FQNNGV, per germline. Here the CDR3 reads CASSLVAGGQETQYF. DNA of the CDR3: TGTGCCAGCAGCTTAGTGGCGGGGGGGCAAGAGACCCAGTACTTC.

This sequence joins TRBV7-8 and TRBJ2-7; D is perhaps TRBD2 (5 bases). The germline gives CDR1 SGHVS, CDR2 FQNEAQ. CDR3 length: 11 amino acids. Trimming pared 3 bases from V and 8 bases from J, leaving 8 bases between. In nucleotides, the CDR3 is TGTGCCAGCAGCTTTGAGGGCCAGCAGTACTTC. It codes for CASSFEGQQYF.